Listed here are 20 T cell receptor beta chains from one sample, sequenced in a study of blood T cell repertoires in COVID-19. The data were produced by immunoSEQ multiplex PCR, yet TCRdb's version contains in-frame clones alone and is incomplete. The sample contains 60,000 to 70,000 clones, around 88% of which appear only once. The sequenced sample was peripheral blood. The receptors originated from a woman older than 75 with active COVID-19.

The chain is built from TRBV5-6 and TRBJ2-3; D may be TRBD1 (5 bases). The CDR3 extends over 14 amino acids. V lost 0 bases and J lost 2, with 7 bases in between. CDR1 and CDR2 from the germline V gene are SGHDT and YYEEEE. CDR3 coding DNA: TGTGCCAGCAGCTTGGCAGGGTACACAGATACGCAGTATTTT. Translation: CASSLAGYTDTQYF. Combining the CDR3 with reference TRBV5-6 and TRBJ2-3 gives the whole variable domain DAGVTQSPTHLIKTRGQQVTLRCSPKSGHDTVSWYQQALGQGPQFIFQYYEEEERQRGNFPDRFSGHQFPNYSSELNVNALLLGDSALYLCASSLAGYTDTQYFGPGTRLTVL.

The CDR3 loop is CASSLFAGGSDTQYF. The CDR3 DNA follows: TGTGCCAGCAGTTTATTTGCAGGGGGATCGGATACGCAGTATTTT. The V gene is TRBV28, the J gene TRBJ2-3; 7 bases map to TRBD1. CDR1 MDHEN and CDR2 SYDVKM come from the germline V gene. V dropped 1 base and J dropped 6; count of bases not matched to a gene: 7. The CDR3 covers 15 residues. Full variable domain (outside the CDR3, taken from reference TRBV28 and TRBJ2-3): DVKVTQSSRYLVKRTGEKVFLECVQDMDHENMFWYRQDPGLGLRLIYFSYDVKMKEKGDIPEGYSVSREKKERFSLILESASTNQTSMYLCASSLFAGGSDTQYFGPGTRLTVL.

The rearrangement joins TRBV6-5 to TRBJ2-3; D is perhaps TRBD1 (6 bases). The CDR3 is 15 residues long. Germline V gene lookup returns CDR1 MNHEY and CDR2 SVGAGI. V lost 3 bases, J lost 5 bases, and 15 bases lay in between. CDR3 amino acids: CASSYLSFRGDTQYF. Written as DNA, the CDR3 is TGTGCCAGCAGTTATCTTAGTTTCAGGGGAGATACGCAGTATTTT.

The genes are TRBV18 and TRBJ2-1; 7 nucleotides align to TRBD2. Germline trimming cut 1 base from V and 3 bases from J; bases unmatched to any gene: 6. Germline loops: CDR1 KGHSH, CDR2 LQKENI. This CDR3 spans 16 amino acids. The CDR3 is CASSPQTGGGYNEQFF. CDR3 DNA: TGTGCCAGCTCACCACAGACGGGGGGTGGCTACAATGAGCAGTTCTTC.

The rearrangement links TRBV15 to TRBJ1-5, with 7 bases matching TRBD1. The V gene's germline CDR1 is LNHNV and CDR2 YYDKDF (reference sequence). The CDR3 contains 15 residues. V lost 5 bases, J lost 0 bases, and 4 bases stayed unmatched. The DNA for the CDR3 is TGTGCCACCAGCGAGGGGGCGGTTAGCAATCAGCCCCAGCATTTT. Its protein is CATSEGAVSNQPQHF.

Here the CDR3 DNA reads TGTGCCAGCAGCTTAAACGGGGAGACCTACAATGAGCAGTTCTTC. Amino acids: CASSLNGETYNEQFF. V gene TRBV7-3 combines with J gene TRBJ2-1; D is perhaps TRBD2 (5 bases). This CDR3 comprises 15 residues. V was shortened by 1 base and J by 2 bases, with 9 bases between the two germline ends. The germline CDR1 and CDR2 sequences are SGHTA and FQGTGA.

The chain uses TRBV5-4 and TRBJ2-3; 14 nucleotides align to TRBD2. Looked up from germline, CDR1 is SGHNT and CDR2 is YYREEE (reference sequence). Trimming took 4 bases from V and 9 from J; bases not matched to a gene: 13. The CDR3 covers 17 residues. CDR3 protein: CASSPGTSGGPAKTQYF. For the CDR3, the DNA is TGTGCCAGCAGCCCCGGGACTAGCGGGGGCCCCGCGAAAACGCAGTATTTT. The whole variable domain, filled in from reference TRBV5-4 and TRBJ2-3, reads ETGVTQSPTHLIKTRGQQVTLRCSSQSGHNTVSWYQQALGQGPQFIFQYYREEENGRGNFPPRFSGLQFPNYSSELNVNALELDDSALYLCASSPGTSGGPAKTQYFGPGTRLTVL.

CDR3 bases: TGTGCCAGCAGCTATACAGGGGACTATGGCTACACCTTC. The encoded protein is CASSYTGDYGYTF. The chain couples TRBV12-3 or TRBV12-4 to TRBJ1-2; 7 nucleotides match TRBD1. The junction had 4 bases not matched to a gene; V was cut back by 6 bases and J by 3 bases. The CDR3 contains 13 residues.

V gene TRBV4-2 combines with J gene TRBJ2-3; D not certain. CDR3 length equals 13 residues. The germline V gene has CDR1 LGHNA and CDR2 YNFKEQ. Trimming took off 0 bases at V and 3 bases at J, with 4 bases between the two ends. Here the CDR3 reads CASSQDRTDTQYF. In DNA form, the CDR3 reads TGTGCCAGCAGCCAAGATCGGACAGATACGCAGTATTTT.

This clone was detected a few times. DNA for the CDR3: TGCAGCGTTGCGGGTCTTCCTGGGTCCTACAATGAGCAGTTCTTC. Its translation is CSVAGLPGSYNEQFF. The rearrangement joins TRBV29-1 to TRBJ2-1; D is undetermined. Germline V gene lookup returns CDR1 SQVTM and CDR2 ANQGSEA. Trimming pared 4 bases from V and 1 base from J, leaving 14 bases between. The CDR3 is made up of 15 amino acids.

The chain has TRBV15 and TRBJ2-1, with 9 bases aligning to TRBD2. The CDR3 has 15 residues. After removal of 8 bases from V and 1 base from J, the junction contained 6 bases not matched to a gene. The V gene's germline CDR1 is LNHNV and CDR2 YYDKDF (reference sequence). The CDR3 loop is CATGPAGGSYNEQFF. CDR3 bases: TGTGCCACCGGGCCTGCGGGGGGGTCCTACAATGAGCAGTTCTTC.

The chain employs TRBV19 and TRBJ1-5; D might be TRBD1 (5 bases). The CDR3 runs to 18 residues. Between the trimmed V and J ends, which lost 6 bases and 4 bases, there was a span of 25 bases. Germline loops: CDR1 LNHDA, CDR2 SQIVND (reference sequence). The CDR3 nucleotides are TGTGCCAGTAGCCATGGGGTTTGGGGACGGGAGGCAAATCAGCCCCAGCATTTT. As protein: CASSHGVWGREANQPQHF.

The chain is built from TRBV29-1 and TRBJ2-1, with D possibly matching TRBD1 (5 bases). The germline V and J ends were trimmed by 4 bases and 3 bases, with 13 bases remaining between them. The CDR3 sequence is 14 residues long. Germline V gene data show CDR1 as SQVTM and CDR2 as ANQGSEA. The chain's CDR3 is CSVGVRGSYNEQFF. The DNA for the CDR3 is TGCAGCGTTGGAGTAAGGGGAAGCTACAATGAGCAGTTCTTC.

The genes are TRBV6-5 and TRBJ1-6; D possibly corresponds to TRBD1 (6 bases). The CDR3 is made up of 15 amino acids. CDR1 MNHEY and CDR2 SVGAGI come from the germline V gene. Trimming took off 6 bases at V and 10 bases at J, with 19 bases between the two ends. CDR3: CASSLLQGRASPLHF. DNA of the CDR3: TGTGCCAGCAGCCTTTTACAGGGAAGGGCGTCACCCCTCCACTTT.

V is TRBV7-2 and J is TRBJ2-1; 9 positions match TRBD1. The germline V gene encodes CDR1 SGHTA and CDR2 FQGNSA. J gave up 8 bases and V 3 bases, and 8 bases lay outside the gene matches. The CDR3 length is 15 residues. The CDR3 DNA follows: TGTGCCAGCAGCTTCCCCGGGACAGGGCCCCATGAGCAGTTCTTC. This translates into CASSFPGTGPHEQFF.

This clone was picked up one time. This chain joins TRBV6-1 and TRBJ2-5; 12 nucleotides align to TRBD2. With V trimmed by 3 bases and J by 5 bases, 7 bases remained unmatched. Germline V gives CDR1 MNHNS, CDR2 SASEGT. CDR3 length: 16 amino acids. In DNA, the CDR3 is TGTGCCAGCAGTGAGGGCCTAGCGGGGGGGCAGGAGACCCAGTACTTC. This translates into CASSEGLAGGQETQYF.

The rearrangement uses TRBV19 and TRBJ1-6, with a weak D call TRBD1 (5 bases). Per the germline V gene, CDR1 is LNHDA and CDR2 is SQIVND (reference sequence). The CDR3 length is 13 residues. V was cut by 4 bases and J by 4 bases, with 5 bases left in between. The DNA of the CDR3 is TGTGCCAGTAGTAAGGGGTATAATTCACCCCTCCACTTT. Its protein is CASSKGYNSPLHF.

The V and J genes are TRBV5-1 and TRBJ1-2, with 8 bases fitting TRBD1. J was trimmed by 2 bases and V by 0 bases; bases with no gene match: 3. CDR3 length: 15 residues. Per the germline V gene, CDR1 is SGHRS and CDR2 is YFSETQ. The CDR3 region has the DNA TGCGCCAGCAGCTTGGCCGGGACAGGCAACTATGGCTACACCTTC. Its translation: CASSLAGTGNYGYTF.

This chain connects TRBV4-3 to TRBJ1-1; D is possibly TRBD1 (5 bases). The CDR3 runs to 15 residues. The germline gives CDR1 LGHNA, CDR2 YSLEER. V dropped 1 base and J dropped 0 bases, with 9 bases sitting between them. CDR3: CASSQVLGVNTEAFF. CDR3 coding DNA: TGCGCCAGCAGCCAAGTCCTAGGGGTGAACACTGAAGCTTTCTTT.

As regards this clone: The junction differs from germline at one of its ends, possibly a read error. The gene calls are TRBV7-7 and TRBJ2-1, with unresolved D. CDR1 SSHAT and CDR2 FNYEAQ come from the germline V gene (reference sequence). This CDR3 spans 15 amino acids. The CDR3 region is CASSLGFQTYNEQFF. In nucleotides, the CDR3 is TGTGCTAGCAGCTTAGGTTTCCAGACCTACAATGAGCAGTTCTTC.